One sample yielded the 12 T cell receptor beta chains listed below, sequenced in a study of blood T cell repertoires in COVID-19. TCRdb's table, derived via immunoSEQ multiplex PCR, lists solely in-frame clones and lacks some. The repertoire holds 80,000 to 130,000 clones, with around 86% as singletons. Material for sequencing was PBMCs or T cells enriched from blood (not recorded which). The receptors shown here come from a woman in her forties or fifties who had recovered from COVID-19.

In this sample, this clone turned up a few times. This chain uses TRBV19 with TRBJ1-5; 9 bases match TRBD1. Trimming cost V 2 bases and J 6 bases; bases outside gene matches: 5. Per germline, CDR1 LNHDA and CDR2 SQIVND (reference sequence). The CDR3 length is 15 residues. CDR3 DNA: TGTGCCAGTAGTATAAAGGGACAGGGTAGTCAGCCCCAGCATTTT. Encoded protein: CASSIKGQGSQPQHF.

This chain links TRBV6-5 with TRBJ1-2; no clear D gene. CDR1 and CDR2 from the germline V gene are MNHEY and SVGAGI. This CDR3 comprises 11 residues. V gave up 4 bases and J gave up 6 bases, with 6 bases separating them. The CDR3 coding sequence is TGTGCCAGCAGTTGGGCTAATGGCTACACCTTC. Translating gives CASSWANGYTF.

This clone has just a few counts. The CDR3 region is CASSLTGLPGNEQFF. The CDR3 DNA reads as TGTGCCAGCAGCTTGACGGGACTCCCCGGCAATGAGCAGTTCTTC. V usage is TRBV13 and J usage is TRBJ2-1; possibly TRBD2 for D (6 bases). CDR3 length: 15 residues. With 3 bases removed from V and 6 bases from J, the gap between germline ends came to 15 bases. Looked up from germline, CDR1 is PRHDT and CDR2 is FYEKMQ (reference sequence).

The chain links TRBV5-4 to TRBJ2-5; 8 bases align to TRBD2. CDR1 is SGHNT, CDR2 YYREEE, per germline (reference sequence). Germline trimming cut 0 bases from V and 3 bases from J; bases unmatched to any gene: 7. This CDR3 is built from 16 residues. In DNA, the CDR3 is TGTGCCAGCAGCTTGGCCGCGTTAGCGGGGAAAGAGACCCAGTACTTC. Its protein is CASSLAALAGKETQYF.

This chain uses TRBV28 with TRBJ1-4; D is possibly TRBD1 (5 bases). This CDR3 has 15 amino acids. V was shortened by 6 bases and J by 4 bases, with 15 bases between the two germline ends. CDR1 is MDHEN and CDR2 is SYDVKM in the germline V gene. The CDR3 DNA reads TGTGCCAGCAGGGCCCAGGGCCTACTTAATGAAAAACTGTTTTTT. Residues: CASRAQGLLNEKLFF. The full variable domain, with the rest looked up from reference TRBV28 and TRBJ1-4, is DVKVTQSSRYLVKRTGEKVFLECVQDMDHENMFWYRQDPGLGLRLIYFSYDVKMKEKGDIPEGYSVSREKKERFSLILESASTNQTSMYLCASRAQGLLNEKLFFGSGTQLSVL.

This clone occurred many times. The chain couples TRBV27 to TRBJ1-1; D unclear. Germline CDR1 and CDR2: MNHEY and SMNVEV (reference sequence). CDR3 size: 13 residues. V shed 5 bases and J shed 0 bases, with 7 bases lying between them. CDR3 loop: CASSRGMNTEAFF. The CDR3, as DNA: TGTGCCAGCAGTCGGGGTATGAACACTGAAGCTTTCTTT.

The chain couples TRBV5-1 to TRBJ2-2; maybe TRBD2 (5 bases). The ends were cut back, 3 bases at V and 1 base at J, with 13 bases in the middle. Germline CDR1 and CDR2: SGHRS and YFSETQ. CDR3 length: 16 residues. CDR3 sequence reads: CASSSPIGVNTGELFF. DNA for the CDR3: TGCGCCAGCAGCTCCCCCATCGGGGTGAACACCGGGGAGCTGTTTTTT.

V usage is TRBV19 and J usage is TRBJ2-5; 10 bases match TRBD2. With V trimmed by 2 bases and J by 10 bases, 4 bases remained unmatched. There are 13 residues in the CDR3. In germline, CDR1 is LNHDA, CDR2 SQIVND (reference sequence). The CDR3 region has the DNA TGTGCCAGTAGTATATCCAGCGGGGGGGACCAGTACTTC. This sequence encodes CASSISSGGDQYF. Drawing the rest from reference TRBV19 and TRBJ2-5, the complete variable domain is DGGITQSPKYLFRKEGQNVTLSCEQNLNHDAMYWYRQDPGQGLRLIYYSQIVNDFQKGDIAEGYSVSREKKESFPLTVTSAQKNPTAFYLCASSISSGGDQYFGPGTRLLVL.

The chain couples TRBV28 to TRBJ1-1, with D possibly TRBD1 on 6 matching bases. The CDR3 contains 15 residues. Trimming removed 5 bases at V and 5 bases at J, with 18 bases between. Germline CDR1 and CDR2: MDHEN and SYDVKM. DNA of the CDR3: TGTGCCAGCAGTGCCTCAGGGGAGGGTGATACTGAAGCTTTCTTT. Amino acids: CASSASGEGDTEAFF.

As regards this clone: The same CDR3 can be traced to other DNA sequences in this sample. The rearrangement links TRBV4-2 to TRBJ2-3, with 7 bases fitting TRBD2. Germline CDR1 reads LGHNA; CDR2 reads YNFKEQ. Losses at the gene ends were 1 base for V and 2 bases for J; bases not matched to a gene: 3. The CDR3 runs to 15 residues. CDR3 residues: CASSQGGGNTDTQYF. CDR3 bases: TGTGCCAGCAGCCAAGGGGGGGGGAACACAGATACGCAGTATTTT.

The chain links TRBV5-4 to TRBJ1-1, with D hard to call. V was trimmed by 7 bases and J by 7 bases, leaving 14 bases between them. The CDR3 is made up of 12 amino acids. The germline CDR1 and CDR2 sequences are SGHNT and YYREEE (reference sequence). The DNA of the CDR3 is TGTGCCAGCCGAGGGTTGGACGGTGAAGCTTTCTTT. It is translated as CASRGLDGEAFF. The entire variable domain, with the rest obtained from reference TRBV5-4 and TRBJ1-1, is as follows: ETGVTQSPTHLIKTRGQQVTLRCSSQSGHNTVSWYQQALGQGPQFIFQYYREEENGRGNFPPRFSGLQFPNYSSELNVNALELDDSALYLCASRGLDGEAFFGQGTRLTVV.

The sample holds one count of this clone. V usage is TRBV28 and J usage is TRBJ1-5, with a possible D match to TRBD1 (6 bases). Germline V gives CDR1 MDHEN, CDR2 SYDVKM. This CDR3 has 16 residues. The germline V and J ends were trimmed by 7 bases and 7 bases, with 23 bases remaining between them. In nucleotides, the CDR3 is TGTGCCAGCAACAACTTAGTGAAACAGGGTTACCAGCCCCAGCATTTT. It codes for CASNNLVKQGYQPQHF.